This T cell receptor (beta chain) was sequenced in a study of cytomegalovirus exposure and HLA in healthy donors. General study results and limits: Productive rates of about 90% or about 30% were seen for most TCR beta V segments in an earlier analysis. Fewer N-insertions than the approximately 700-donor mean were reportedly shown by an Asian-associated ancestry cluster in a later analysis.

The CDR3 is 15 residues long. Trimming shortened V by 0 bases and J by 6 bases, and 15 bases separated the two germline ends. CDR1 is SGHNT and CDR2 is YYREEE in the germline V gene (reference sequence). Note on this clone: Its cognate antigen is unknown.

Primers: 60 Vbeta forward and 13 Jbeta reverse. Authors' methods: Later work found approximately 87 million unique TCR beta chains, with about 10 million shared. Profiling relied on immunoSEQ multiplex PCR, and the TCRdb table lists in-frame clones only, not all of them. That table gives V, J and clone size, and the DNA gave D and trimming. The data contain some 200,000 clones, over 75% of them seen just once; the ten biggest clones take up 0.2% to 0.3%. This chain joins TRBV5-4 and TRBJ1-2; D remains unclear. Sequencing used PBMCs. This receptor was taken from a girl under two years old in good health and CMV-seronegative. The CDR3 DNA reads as TGTGCCAGCAGCTTGGTAGTAGAGTTTGAGGATGGCTACACCTTC. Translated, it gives CASSLVVEFEDGYTF.